The following is a T cell receptor (beta chain) sequence with its context. The sample originates from a study of blood T cell repertoires in COVID-19. For the study at large: Material from acute and convalescent COVID-19 was sourced from the United States, Italy and Spain. The analysed material was cDNA or gDNA that came from T cells, B-cell-depleted T cells, or PBMCs.

Germline V gene sequence: CDR1 LGHNA, CDR2 YNFKEQ. The CDR3 is made up of 13 amino acids. The V gene lost 3 bases and the J gene lost 5 bases, with 9 bases spanning the gap. Per the study methods: Amplification from reference gene primers served as the basis for estimated nucleated cell counts. The method was immunoSEQ multiplex PCR; TCRdb's version includes in-frame clones alone and lacks a portion of them. V and J calls plus clone size are reproduced from that table; the DNA served to infer D and trimming. The data show fewer than 140,000 clones, about four fifths seen once. Material for sequencing was peripheral blood. This TCR derives from a woman aged 60 to 75 with acute or convalescent COVID-19. V usage is TRBV4-2 and J usage is TRBJ2-3, with D possibly TRBD2 on 6 matching bases. CDR3 DNA: TGTGCCAGCAGCCAGGAGGGGCGAGATACGCAGTATTTT. Its protein product is CASSQEGRDTQYF.